This entry features one T cell receptor beta chain sequence. Its antigen remains unknown. Time point of the sample: pretreatment peripheral blood. Germline CDR1 LNHDA, CDR2 SQIVND (reference sequence). Trimming took 8 bases from V and 0 from J, leaving 11 bases between them. This CDR3 is 14 amino acids long. Produced via immunoSEQ multiplex PCR; TCRdb's table is partial and in-frame only. The table includes around 130,000 clones, approximately 84% detected once. The data were obtained in a study of PD-L1 blockade in urothelial cancer. Across the whole study: Blood underwent analysis 3 weeks (second dose) and 6 weeks after treatment began. Regarding the study as a whole: Pretreatment clonality of the blood TCR repertoire below the median was predictive of superior survival.

The clonotype was recovered from a man aged 50-60 years with urothelial cancer. Here the sequenced sample was PBMCs, taken around atezolizumab (anti-PD-L1) treatment. The rearrangement uses TRBV19 and TRBJ2-4; D not resolved. Here the CDR3 reads CASRKHQAKNIQYF. Written as DNA, the CDR3 is TGTGCCAGTCGAAAACACCAAGCCAAAAACATTCAGTACTTC.